Shown below are 20 T cell receptor beta chains from a single sample sequenced in a study of cytomegalovirus exposure and HLA in healthy donors. Use of 60 Vbeta and 13 Jbeta primers characterized the PCR. Using immunoSEQ multiplex PCR, the repertoire was profiled, and TCRdb retains in-frame clones only, with some absent. The profile shows about 90,000 clones, 70% to 80% of them singletons. What was sequenced was PBMCs. All receptors derive from a woman in her fifties or sixties in good health and CMV-seropositive.

The V gene is TRBV14, the J gene TRBJ2-5, with D possibly being TRBD1 (6 bases). The DNA end lines up better with TRBJ2-7; the J call may be wrong. This CDR3 is 15 amino acids long. Germline assignment: CDR1 SGHDN and CDR2 FVKESK. CDR3 DNA sequence: TGTGCCAGCAGCCAAATCAGGGGCTCCTCCTACGAGCAGTACTTC. Amino acid sequence: CASSQIRGSSYEQYF.

This clone was counted a few times. The CDR3 here is CAWSGVSGANVLTF. As DNA, the CDR3 is TGTGCCTGGAGTGGAGTCTCTGGGGCCAACGTCCTGACTTTC. The chain uses TRBV30 and TRBJ2-6; D ambiguous. The CDR3 runs to 14 residues. The V gene lost 1 base and the J gene lost 0 bases, with 4 bases spanning the gap. In germline, CDR1 is GTSNPN, CDR2 SVGIG (reference sequence).

This rearrangement joins TRBV7-2 to TRBJ2-7; 8 bases are a match to TRBD2. The CDR3 has 15 residues. The J segment lost 0 bases and the V segment lost 0 bases, leaving 1 base of the junction unmatched. Germline V gene sequence: CDR1 SGHTA, CDR2 FQGNSA. CDR3 sequence reads: CASSLASGASYEQYF. Here the CDR3 DNA reads TGTGCCAGCAGCTTAGCTAGCGGGGCCTCCTACGAGCAGTACTTC.

This chain joins TRBV5-4 and TRBJ1-4; 7 nucleotides agree with TRBD1. The CDR3 length is 16 residues. V lost 3 bases and J lost 0; bases outside the gene matches: 5. Germline V gene data show CDR1 as SGHNT and CDR2 as YYREEE (reference sequence). CDR3 in amino acids: CASSYRQGATNEKLFF. CDR3 nucleotides: TGTGCCAGCAGCTATCGACAGGGAGCAACTAATGAAAAACTGTTTTTT.

The chain joins TRBV2 to TRBJ1-5, with unresolved D. CDR1 is SNHLY and CDR2 is FYNNEI in the germline V gene. The CDR3 length is 14 residues. The V end was cut by 9 bases, the J end by 0 bases, with 12 bases between. In nucleotides, the CDR3 is TGTGCCAGTTCGAAGCAAAATAGCAATCAGCCCCAGCATTTT. It translates to CASSKQNSNQPQHF.

Only a few counts were recorded for this clone. V and J are TRBV10-3 and TRBJ2-1, with 9 bases identical to TRBD1. Germline trimming cut 10 bases from V and 8 bases from J; bases unmatched to any gene: 12. Germline V gene lookup returns CDR1 ENHRY and CDR2 SYGVKD. The CDR3 spans 14 residues. The CDR3 nucleotides read TGTGCCACCGCAACACAGGGGGCAGCGGATGAGCAGTTCTTC. It yields the protein CATATQGAADEQFF.

The gene calls are TRBV7-9 and TRBJ1-6, with D perhaps matching TRBD1 (6 bases). Trimming left V 5 bases short and J 11 bases short, with 10 bases between. This CDR3 is built from 12 residues. CDR1 is SEHNR, CDR2 FQNEAQ, per germline (reference sequence). In DNA, the CDR3 is TGTGCCAGCAGCCAGGACAGCACACCCCTCCACTTT. Translated: CASSQDSTPLHF.

J is TRBJ2-1 and V is TRBV5-8; weak D call: TRBD2 (6 bases). The CDR3 is 16 amino acids. Per germline, CDR1 SGHTS and CDR2 YDEGEE. Trimming took 4 bases from V and 0 from J, leaving 14 bases between them. The CDR3 loop is CASSKEGAGSYNEQFF. The CDR3 nucleotides are TGTGCCAGCAGCAAAGAAGGAGCGGGCTCCTACAATGAGCAGTTCTTC.

Only a few counts were recorded for this clone. The chain employs TRBV7-6 and TRBJ2-5, with D perhaps matching TRBD2 (7 bases). The better agreement between TRBJ2-7 and the DNA end casts doubt on the J call. Germline-derived CDR1 and CDR2 are SGHVS and FNYEAQ. The CDR3 is 13 residues long. CDR3 coding DNA: TGTGCCAGCAGCTTAGCGGCGGGGGCCGAGCAGTACTTC. Its protein product is CASSLAAGAEQYF.

The chain uses TRBV27 and TRBJ1-1; 7 bases agree with TRBD1. Germline loops: CDR1 MNHEY, CDR2 SMNVEV (reference sequence). The CDR3 length is 14 residues. V trimming: 6 bases; J trimming: 4 bases; junction bases outside the gene matches: 8. The CDR3 nucleotides are TGTGCCAGCAGCCCGACAGGGTCGAGCACTGAAGCTTTCTTT. This sequence encodes CASSPTGSSTEAFF.

This clone was counted between two and nine times. The chain combines TRBV5-6 with TRBJ1-4; no definite D call. The CDR3 runs to 16 residues. Trimming pared 0 bases from V and 0 bases from J, leaving 9 bases between. Germline V gene data show CDR1 as SGHDT and CDR2 as YYEEEE. The CDR3, as DNA: TGTGCCAGCAGCTTGGGGGAGGAGGCAACTAATGAAAAACTGTTTTTT. This encodes CASSLGEEATNEKLFF. The variable domain in full, completed from reference TRBV5-6 and TRBJ1-4, reads DAGVTQSPTHLIKTRGQQVTLRCSPKSGHDTVSWYQQALGQGPQFIFQYYEEEERQRGNFPDRFSGHQFPNYSSELNVNALLLGDSALYLCASSLGEEATNEKLFFGSGTQLSVL.

This chain links TRBV10-2 with TRBJ2-1; 9 nucleotides align to TRBD2. CDR1 WSHSY and CDR2 SAAADI come from the germline V gene. The CDR3 has 15 residues. V lost 6 bases and J lost 7; bases outside the gene matches: 10. For the CDR3, the DNA is TGCGCCAGCAGACTCACTAGCGGGCCTTCGAATGAGCAGTTCTTC. Translation gives CASRLTSGPSNEQFF.

This clone was detected only once. The chain carries TRBV9 and TRBJ2-2, with 14 nucleotides matching TRBD2. The CDR3 runs to 16 residues. J gave up 4 bases and V 2 bases, and 1 base lay outside the gene matches. Germline assignment: CDR1 SGDLS and CDR2 YYNGEE. CDR3 sequence: CASSVGLAGATGELFF. The CDR3 DNA sequence: TGTGCCAGCAGCGTGGGACTAGCGGGAGCCACCGGGGAGCTGTTTTTT.

This clone was observed many times. One junction end disagrees with the germline gene, perhaps due to a read error. The rearrangement joins TRBV18 to TRBJ2-1; TRBD1 might be the D (5 bases). This CDR3 comprises 14 residues. Germline V gene data show CDR1 as KGHSH and CDR2 as LQKENI. CDR3 sequence (DNA): TGTGCCAGCTCGCCACCAGCAGGGATTGGCGAGCAGTTCTTC. Its protein product is CASSPPAGIGEQFF.

This clone showed up just once. The rearrangement joins TRBV19 to TRBJ2-7; possibly TRBD1 for D (6 bases). V was cut by 3 bases and J by 1 base, with 7 bases left in between. Germline CDR1 LNHDA, CDR2 SQIVND (reference sequence). The CDR3 spans 13 residues. The DNA for the CDR3 is TGTGCCAGTAGTATGGGGGCATCCTACGAGCAGTACTTC. It encodes CASSMGASYEQYF.

The rearrangement links TRBV25-1 to TRBJ2-5; TRBD1 agrees at 7 bases. The J call may be wrong; the DNA end is better matched by TRBJ2-7. Per germline, CDR1 MGHDK and CDR2 SYGVNS. This CDR3 is 13 amino acids long. For the CDR3, the DNA is TGTGCCACCTCATTGACAGGGTCCTACGAGCAGTACTTC. Its protein is CATSLTGSYEQYF.

V and J are TRBV9 and TRBJ2-7; unclear D gene. Between the trimmed V and J ends, which lost 0 bases and 0 bases, there was a span of 13 bases. Germline CDR1 is SGDLS and CDR2 is YYNGEE. The CDR3 covers 16 residues. CDR3 sequence: CASSVGGSPHSYEQYF. Here the CDR3 DNA reads TGTGCCAGCAGCGTAGGTGGTAGCCCCCACTCCTACGAGCAGTACTTC.

The V and J genes are TRBV27 and TRBJ2-2; tentatively, D is TRBD2 (5 bases). V lost 0 bases to trimming and J lost 2 bases, with 10 bases between them. From germline, CDR1 is MNHEY and CDR2 SMNVEV (reference sequence). The CDR3 covers 16 residues. The CDR3 spells CASSLSAGLNTGELFF. DNA of the CDR3: TGTGCCAGCAGTTTATCTGCCGGACTCAACACCGGGGAGCTGTTTTTT.

This clone was seen a handful of times. The rearrangement joins TRBV6-1 to TRBJ1-1; possibly TRBD1 for D (6 bases). The germline V gene encodes CDR1 MNHNS and CDR2 SASEGT. The CDR3 has 14 residues. V was trimmed by 6 bases and J by 3 bases, leaving 14 bases between them. The CDR3 DNA sequence: TGTGCCAGCAGGGAGGGGGGGTGGCACACTGAAGCTTTCTTT. Translating gives CASREGGWHTEAFF.

The chain carries TRBV6-1 and TRBJ1-5; D may be TRBD1 (6 bases). The CDR3 runs to 13 residues. The germline V and J ends were trimmed by 7 bases and 7 bases, with 14 bases remaining between them. Germline-derived CDR1 and CDR2 are MNHNS and SASEGT. The CDR3: CASIGGQGQPQHF. CDR3 coding DNA: TGTGCCAGCATCGGGGGGCAGGGGCAGCCCCAGCATTTT.